These T cell receptor beta chains were read from a single sample in a study of technical replicates of blood from a few donors. The table came from immunoSEQ multiplex PCR; TCRdb's copy has only in-frame clones and leaves some out. The table lists fewer than 85,000 clones, 90% to 95% of them singletons. The sequenced sample was T cells isolated from PBMCs. All receptors come from a human donor in good health. The CDR3 runs from the conserved cysteine through the conserved F or W. A D gene is named only where the DNA matches it firmly. Part of the rows lack a size; the others show once, few, many or a class for expanded clones.

>TRBJ2-3|NA|TRBV11-2|NA
TGTGCCAGCAGCTTAGTAGACCAGATAGCTACGCAGTATTTT
CASSLVDQIATQYF
>TRBJ2-1|NA|TRBV4-1|NA
TGCGCCAGCAGCTCGGGGTACAATGAGCAGTTCTTC
CASSSGYNEQFF
>TRBJ1-2|NA|TRBV5-1|NA
TGCGCCAGCAGCTTGGACAGGGTAGACTGTGGCTACACCTTC
CASSLDRVDCGYTF
>TRBJ2-7|NA|TRBV30|NA
TGTGCCTGTTGGAGGGGGCCCGCGGGGGGGCAGTACTTC
CACWRGPAGGQYF
>TRBJ2-7|NA|TRBV10-3|NA
TGTGCCATCAGTGAGTCTAGGACGGGAACCTACGAGCAGTACTTC
CAISESRTGTYEQYF
>TRBJ1-2|NA|TRBV15|NA
TGTGCCACCAGCAGAGAAATTAGAACAGACCCGTCTGGCTACACCTTC
CATSREIRTDPSGYTF
>TRBJ2-7|NA|TRBV6-1|TRBD1
TGTGCCAGCAGTGTTGGGACAGGGGACTACGAGCAGTACTTC
CASSVGTGDYEQYF
>TRBJ2-4|NA|TRBV6-5|NA
TGTGCCAGCAGTTACCGTAGCTTAGCCAAAAACATTCAGTACTTC
CASSYRSLAKNIQYF
>TRBJ1-1|NA|TRBV19|NA
TGTGCCAGTAGTATAGACTACTTCCTTGGGCAGAGCTTCACTGAAGCTTTCTTT
CASSIDYFLGQSFTEAFF
>TRBJ1-2|NA|TRBV5-1|TRBD1
TGCGCCAGCAGCACGTTCGAGGGGGCGGGCTACACCTTC
CASSTFEGAGYTF
>TRBJ2-1|NA|TRBV5-1|NA
TGCGCCAGCAGCCGGATCGTTAGCGTGGATGAGCAGTTCTTC
CASSRIVSVDEQFF
>TRBJ1-5|NA|TRBV28|NA
TGTGCCAGCAGTTCTCAGGGGACGGCTCAGCCCCAGCATTTT
CASSSQGTAQPQHF
>TRBJ2-5|NA|TRBV9|TRBD2
TGTGCCAGCAGCAGCCGACTAGCGGAAGAGACCCAGTACTTC
CASSSRLAEETQYF
>TRBJ2-3|once|TRBV2|TRBD1
TGTGCCAGCAGTAATATAGGACAGGTTTCAGATACGCAGTATTTT
CASSNIGQVSDTQYF
>TRBJ2-5|NA|TRBV5-1|NA
TGCGCCAGCAGCTTACCGGGACTCGAGCAAGAGACCCAGTACTTC
CASSLPGLEQETQYF
>TRBJ1-2|once|TRBV6-1|NA
TGTGCCAGCAGTGAAGGAACAGGGATCTATGGCTACACCTTC
CASSEGTGIYGYTF
>TRBJ2-7|NA|TRBV18|TRBD1
TGTGCCAGCTCACAGGACAGGCGCGAGCAGTACTTC
CASSQDRREQYF
>TRBJ2-2|NA|TRBV4-2|NA
TGTGCCAGCAGCCAAGATACCCAGCGCGATACCGGGGAGCTGTTTTTT
CASSQDTQRDTGELFF
>TRBJ2-5|NA|TRBV25-1|TRBD2
TGTGCCAGCAGTACTAGCGGGAGGCGCCAAGAGACCCAGTACTTC
CASSTSGRRQETQYF
>TRBJ1-2|NA|TRBV2|NA
TGTGCCAGCAATCCGGACAGTCGCTACGACTATGGCTACACCTTC
CASNPDSRYDYGYTF
>TRBJ1-3|NA|TRBV5-1|NA
TGCGCCAGCAGCTTGTCGGGGTTCTCTGGAAACACCATATATTTT
CASSLSGFSGNTIYF
>TRBJ1-5|NA|TRBV29-1|TRBD1
TGCAGCGCCAGGACAGGGTCCAATCAGCCCCAGCATTTT
CSARTGSNQPQHF
>TRBJ2-3|NA|TRBV29-1|TRBD1
TGCAGCGTTGTATTACGTGACAGGGCCTTTTTAGATACGCAGTATTTT
CSVVLRDRAFLDTQYF
>TRBJ1-2|NA|TRBV6-5|NA
TGTGCCAGCAGTTACAGGGCCCCGGGAGTGGATGGCTACACCTTC
CASSYRAPGVDGYTF
>TRBJ1-5|NA|TRBV2|NA
TGTGCCAGCAGATTTACAGAAAATCAGCCCCAGCATTTT
CASRFTENQPQHF
>TRBJ1-4|NA|TRBV28|NA
TGTGCCAGCAGTTTATTAACGCAGGGCCCCGGTGAAAAACTGTTTTTT
CASSLLTQGPGEKLFF
>TRBJ2-7|NA|TRBV27|NA
TGTGCCACGCTATCGCCAGCGAGCGAGCAGTACTTC
CATLSPASEQYF
>TRBJ2-2|NA|TRBV7-9|NA
TGTGCCAGCAGGCAGACAGGATTTGGAGGATTTAACACCGGGGAGCTGTTTTTT
CASRQTGFGGFNTGELFF
>TRBJ1-2|NA|TRBV6-6|NA
TGTGCCAGCAGTTCCCCCAGGGACTACTATGGCTACACCTTC
CASSSPRDYYGYTF
>TRBJ2-7|NA|TRBV11-3|TRBD1
TGTGCCAGCAGCCGCCAGGGGAGGGGACAGGGGGACGAGCAGTACTTC
CASSRQGRGQGDEQYF
>TRBJ1-6|NA|TRBV5-1|NA
TGCGCCAGCAGCTTGGAGAGGCCGGGGAATTCACCCCTCCACTTT
CASSLERPGNSPLHF
>TRBJ2-1|NA|TRBV4-1|TRBD2
TGCGCCAGCAGCCAGAAGAGACTAGCGGACGGCAACAATGAGCAGTTCTTC
CASSQKRLADGNNEQFF
>TRBJ1-5|NA|TRBV6-1|NA
TGTGCCAGCAGTGAAAAGGGGGATCGGGCTCAGCCCCAGCATTTT
CASSEKGDRAQPQHF
>TRBJ1-2|NA|TRBV6-1|NA
TGTGCCAGCAGTTTTGGGGGGGGGACGAGCTATGGCTACACCTTC
CASSFGGGTSYGYTF
>TRBJ2-3|NA|TRBV9|TRBD1
TGTGCCAGCAGCGTGGGACAGGGTCTGTCGGGAACAGATACGCAGTATTTT
CASSVGQGLSGTDTQYF
>TRBJ2-3|NA|TRBV19|TRBD2
TGTGCCAGTCGGGGACTAGCGAGTGATACGCAGTATTTT
CASRGLASDTQYF
>TRBJ1-6|NA|TRBV7-8|NA
TGTGCCAGCAGCTTATTGGCGGGGAGCTCCTATAATTCACCCCTCCACTTT
CASSLLAGSSYNSPLHF
>TRBJ1-2|NA|TRBV27|NA
TGTGCCAGCAGTTCAGGACTCTATGGCTACACCTTC
CASSSGLYGYTF
>TRBJ2-7|NA|TRBV7-2|TRBD1
TGTGCCAGCAGCGCCGACAGGGATTCCTACGAGCAGTACTTC
CASSADRDSYEQYF
>TRBJ2-1|NA|TRBV12-5|NA
TGTGCTAGTGGTCCCTCGGAGATCCTCTACAATGAGCAGTTCTTC
CASGPSEILYNEQFF
>TRBJ2-5|NA|TRBV11-3|NA
TGTGCCAGCAGCTCCGGCCCGGACACTTTTCAAGAGACCCAGTACTTC
CASSSGPDTFQETQYF
>TRBJ1-1|NA|TRBV6-5|TRBD1
TGTGCCAGCAGTTACCCGGGACAGGGGACCATTGCTTTCTTT
CASSYPGQGTIAFF
>TRBJ1-2|NA|TRBV6-5|NA
TGTGCCAGCAGTGGCGGAGGGGGCTACACCTTC
CASSGGGGYTF
>TRBJ2-1|NA|TRBV6-1|NA
TGTGCCAGTAGAGACAGCTCCTACAATGAGCAGTTCTTC
CASRDSSYNEQFF
>TRBJ2-7|once|TRBV28|NA
TGTGCCAGCAGTGTCTACTCCTACGAGCAGTACTTC
CASSVYSYEQYF
>TRBJ2-3|NA|TRBV7-6|NA
TGTGCCAGCAGCTTAGTGATGGCGGGCGCCACAGATACGCAGTATTTT
CASSLVMAGATDTQYF
>TRBJ1-5|once|TRBV18|NA
TGTGCCAGCTCACCACAGGACGGGGGTCGCAATCAGCCCCAGCATTTT
CASSPQDGGRNQPQHF
>TRBJ2-7|NA|TRBV4-2|TRBD2
TGTGCCAGCAGCCAAGATCAGGTCTGGGGCGGGGGGATCTCCTACGAGCAGTACTTC
CASSQDQVWGGGISYEQYF
>TRBJ1-1|NA|TRBV6-1|NA
TGTGCCAGCGTCCCCCTAGGGGGGGGCACTGAAGCTTTCTTT
CASVPLGGGTEAFF